The rows below give T cell receptor beta chains drawn from one sample of a study of a mutant IDH1 vaccine in newly diagnosed glioma. No antigen has been assigned to these receptors. Repertoires were generated with immunoSEQ multiplex PCR, while TCRdb's copy carries only in-frame clones and drops some. The sample has about 31,000 clones; around nine tenths are singletons. Here the sequenced sample was PBMCs, taken from a glioma patient whose treatment included an IDH1 peptide vaccine. These receptors all come from a woman aged 40 to 49 with glioma. CDR3s include the opening cysteine and the closing phenylalanine or tryptophan. Fields, in order: CDR3 protein, CDR3 DNA, D gene, J gene, clone size, V gene. D genes are given only for firm matches. Not every row has a clone size; where given, it reads once, few, many or a size class.

CDR3: CATSRAGTGQYF
DNA: TGTGCCACCAGCAGGGCCGGGACGGGGCAGTATTTT
D: NA
J: TRBJ2-3
size: NA
V: TRBV15

CDR3: CASSIGVNNSPLHF
DNA: TGTGCCAGTAGCATCGGGGTAAATAATTCACCCCTCCACTTT
D: NA
J: TRBJ1-6
size: NA
V: TRBV19

CDR3: CASRSTPWNGQETQYF
DNA: TGCGCCAGCAGGAGTACACCCTGGAACGGCCAAGAGACCCAGTACTTC
D: NA
J: TRBJ2-5
size: NA
V: TRBV4-1

CDR3: CASKEDRGVREQYF
DNA: TGCGCCAGCAAGGAGGACAGGGGGGTTCGCGAGCAGTACTTC
D: TRBD1
J: TRBJ2-7
size: NA
V: TRBV5-1

CDR3: CASSFGGGFNQPQHF
DNA: TGTGCCAGCAGCTTCGGGGGGGGGTTCAATCAGCCCCAGCATTTT
D: NA
J: TRBJ1-5
size: NA
V: TRBV5-6

CDR3: CASSIVGTGGNSNQPQHF
DNA: TGTGCCAGTAGTATAGTGGGGACAGGGGGGAATAGCAATCAGCCCCAGCATTTT
D: TRBD1
J: TRBJ1-5
size: NA
V: TRBV19

CDR3: CASSQVLNQPQHF
DNA: TGCGCCAGCAGCCAAGTTTTAAATCAGCCCCAGCATTTT
D: NA
J: TRBJ1-5
size: NA
V: TRBV4-1

CDR3: CASSPTGFNQPQHF
DNA: TGTGCCAGCAGTCCGACGGGGTTCAATCAGCCCCAGCATTTT
D: NA
J: TRBJ1-5
size: NA
V: TRBV7-2

CDR3: CASSERGDTLRSNYGYTF
DNA: TGTGCCAGCAGTGAAAGGGGGGACACCCTCCGGAGTAACTATGGCTACACCTTC
D: NA
J: TRBJ1-2
size: NA
V: TRBV6-1

CDR3: CASSKGQGTNSPLHF
DNA: TGTGCCAGCAGCAAGGGACAGGGGACGAATTCACCCCTCCACTTT
D: TRBD1
J: TRBJ1-6
size: NA
V: TRBV5-4

CDR3: CSVKETNEKLFF
DNA: TGCAGCGTTAAGGAGACTAATGAAAAACTGTTTTTT
D: NA
J: TRBJ1-4
size: NA
V: TRBV29-1

CDR3: CASSPRTSIGQQYF
DNA: TGCGCCAGCAGCCCACGGACTTCGATAGGCCAGCAGTACTTC
D: NA
J: TRBJ2-7
size: NA
V: TRBV5-1

CDR3: CASSLAASSGSGQQYF
DNA: TGCGCCAGCAGCTTGGCCGCTTCTAGCGGGTCCGGCCAGCAGTACTTC
D: TRBD2
J: TRBJ2-7
size: once
V: TRBV5-1

CDR3: CASSLAGVQSGNTIYF
DNA: TGTGCCAGCAGCTTGGCAGGGGTCCAGTCTGGAAACACCATATATTTT
D: NA
J: TRBJ1-3
size: NA
V: TRBV5-4

CDR3: CASGLAQGMGGYTF
DNA: TGTGCTAGTGGTTTGGCACAGGGGATGGGTGGCTACACCTTC
D: TRBD1
J: TRBJ1-2
size: NA
V: TRBV12-5

CDR3: CASSLVPGRETQYF
DNA: TGTGCCAGCAGCTTAGTCCCGGGTCGGGAGACCCAGTACTTC
D: NA
J: TRBJ2-5
size: NA
V: TRBV7-9

CDR3: CASNRAGSSYEQYF
DNA: TGTGCCAGCAATCGGGCAGGGAGCTCCTACGAGCAGTACTTC
D: NA
J: TRBJ2-7
size: NA
V: TRBV28

CDR3: CASSGNNEQFF
DNA: TGTGCCAGCTCAGGGAACAATGAGCAGTTCTTC
D: NA
J: TRBJ2-1
size: NA
V: TRBV18

CDR3: CASSPGEPYEQYF
DNA: TGTGCCAGCTCACCAGGTGAGCCCTACGAGCAGTACTTC
D: NA
J: TRBJ2-7
size: NA
V: TRBV18

CDR3: CASSQDLTYRGYTF
DNA: TGCGCCAGCAGCCAAGATTTAACTTACCGTGGCTACACCTTC
D: NA
J: TRBJ1-2
size: NA
V: TRBV4-1

CDR3: CASSSGGGTEQYF
DNA: TGCGCCAGCAGCTCGGGAGGGGGAACCGAGCAGTACTTC
D: TRBD2
J: TRBJ2-7
size: NA
V: TRBV5-1